The 17 T cell receptor beta chains below were found in one sample sequenced in a study of blood T cell repertoires in COVID-19. Generated by immunoSEQ multiplex PCR, the TCRdb table keeps only in-frame clones and is missing some. The table lists 150,000 to 200,000 clones, roughly 76% of them singletons, with more than 10% in the top ten. Sample: peripheral blood. These receptors were taken from a woman over 75 with COVID-19, enrolled during active disease.

V gene TRBV27 combines with J gene TRBJ2-7; D remains ambiguous. Per germline, CDR1 MNHEY and CDR2 SMNVEV (reference sequence). V was shortened by 4 bases and J by 4 bases, with 14 bases between the two germline ends. The CDR3 length is 14 residues. CDR3 nucleotides: TGTGCCAGCAGTTCCCACCTCGACAATTACGAGCAGTACTTC. This translates into CASSSHLDNYEQYF.

In DNA form, the CDR3 reads TGTGCCAGCAGCCTACCACGTACGGGGGAAGAGACCCAGTACTTC. Its translation is CASSLPRTGEETQYF. This chain uses TRBV6-6 with TRBJ2-5, with D possibly being TRBD2 (6 bases). The V end lost 6 bases, the J end lost 3 bases, and 17 bases lay between the germline ends. The CDR3 has 15 residues. The germline V gene encodes CDR1 MNHNY and CDR2 SVGAGI (reference sequence).

The chain couples TRBV9 to TRBJ1-2; a possible D gene is TRBD1 (6 bases). The CDR3 length is 13 residues. V lost 4 bases, J lost 2 bases, and 9 bases lay in between. The germline CDR1 and CDR2 sequences are SGDLS and YYNGEE. CDR3: CASSTGQNYGYTF. In DNA, the CDR3 is TGTGCCAGCAGCACAGGACAGAACTATGGCTACACCTTC.

The V call is TRBV24-1, the J call TRBJ1-1; D gene unclear. The CDR3 is made up of 13 amino acids. Germline V gives CDR1 KGHDR, CDR2 SFDVKD. V was cut by 0 bases and J by 8 bases, with 9 bases left in between. CDR3 sequence reads: CATSDLLEREAFF. CDR3 bases: TGTGCCACCAGTGATTTGCTAGAGAGAGAAGCTTTCTTT.

The V gene is TRBV20-1, the J gene TRBJ2-1, with 9 bases aligning to TRBD2. Germline lookup yields CDR1 DFQATT and CDR2 SNEGSKA (reference sequence). CDR3 size: 15 residues. V dropped 3 bases and J dropped 3; count of bases not matched to a gene: 6. CDR3 DNA sequence: TGCAGTGCTAGTACGCGACTAGCGGTCTACAATGAGCAGTTCTTC. The encoded protein is CSASTRLAVYNEQFF.

V usage is TRBV21-1 and J usage is TRBJ1-5. TRBV21-1 is marked as a pseudogene. CDR3 size: 16 residues. CDR3 in DNA: TGTGCCAGCAGCAAAGTCGAGCACCAAGGCAATCAGCCCCAGCATTTT. Its protein product is CASSKVEHQGNQPQHF.

The rearrangement links TRBV28 to TRBJ2-5; 7 bases fit TRBD2. This CDR3 has 17 amino acids. The V and J ends lost 6 bases and 3 bases, in that order; junction bases with no gene match: 16. In germline, CDR1 is MDHEN, CDR2 SYDVKM. CDR3 loop: CASSSPAGGRGEETQYF. CDR3 nucleotides: TGTGCCAGCAGCTCCCCGGCCGGCGGGAGAGGGGAAGAGACCCAGTACTTC.

The chain employs TRBV27 and TRBJ2-7; 9 nucleotides agree with TRBD2. V lost 5 bases and J lost 3; bases outside the gene matches: 8. Germline V gene data show CDR1 as MNHEY and CDR2 as SMNVEV (reference sequence). The CDR3 length is 15 residues. This CDR3 is CASSITAGGLYEQYF. CDR3 coding DNA: TGTGCCAGCAGTATTACAGCGGGAGGCCTCTACGAGCAGTACTTC.

This clone was seen a handful of times. This chain links TRBV2 with TRBJ2-1; 7 bases align to TRBD1. This CDR3 has 15 residues. Germline trimming cut 6 bases from V and 0 bases from J; bases unmatched to any gene: 5. Germline-derived CDR1 and CDR2 are SNHLY and FYNNEI. The CDR3 spells CASRDRPSSYNEQFF. In DNA, the CDR3 is TGTGCCAGCAGGGACAGGCCCAGCTCCTACAATGAGCAGTTCTTC.

This clone appeared once. The chain employs TRBV5-1 and TRBJ2-1, with 7 bases fitting TRBD2. The CDR3 sequence is 17 residues long. Per germline, CDR1 SGHRS and CDR2 YFSETQ. Trimming at V came to 0 bases and at J to 10 bases, leaving 16 bases not matched to a gene. The DNA for the CDR3 is TGCGCCAGCAGCTTGGCGGTCCTCCGGGAGGTCGGGAGGGAGCAGTTCTTC. The encoded protein is CASSLAVLREVGREQFF. Looking up the rest from reference TRBV5-1 and TRBJ2-1 gives the full variable domain: KAGVTQTPRYLIKTRGQQVTLSCSPISGHRSVSWYQQTPGQGLQFLFEYFSETQRNKGNFPGRFSGRQFSNSRSEMNVSTLELGDSALYLCASSLAVLREVGREQFFGPGTRLTVL.

CDR3: CASSLSPSGGGDTQYF. CDR3 coding DNA: TGTGCCAGCAGCTTGTCCCCTAGCGGAGGGGGGGATACGCAGTATTTT. The J gene is TRBJ2-3, the V gene TRBV5-4, with D tentatively TRBD2 (7 bases). CDR1 SGHNT and CDR2 YYREEE come from the germline V gene (reference sequence). The V and J ends lost 1 base and 6 bases respectively, with 18 bases between them. The CDR3 contains 16 residues. Filled out from reference TRBV5-4 and TRBJ2-3, the complete variable domain reads ETGVTQSPTHLIKTRGQQVTLRCSSQSGHNTVSWYQQALGQGPQFIFQYYREEENGRGNFPPRFSGLQFPNYSSELNVNALELDDSALYLCASSLSPSGGGDTQYFGPGTRLTVL.

In this sample, this clone turned up once. V is TRBV10-3 and J is TRBJ2-5; D is uncertain. CDR3 length equals 14 residues. Germline CDR1 ENHRY, CDR2 SYGVKD. V was clipped by 2 bases and J by 5 bases, with 12 bases between them. This CDR3 reads CAISEDTFGETQYF. The CDR3 bases are TGTGCCATCAGTGAGGACACGTTTGGGGAGACCCAGTACTTC.

The chain recombines TRBV6-5 with TRBJ2-2; D unclear. Germline CDR1 reads MNHEY; CDR2 reads SVGAGI. Trimming removed 6 bases at V and 4 bases at J, with 6 bases between. CDR3 length equals 12 residues. The CDR3 nucleotides read TGTGCCAGCAGGGCCAGCACCGGGGAGCTGTTTTTT. This translates into CASRASTGELFF.

The chain employs TRBV4-3 and TRBJ2-2; 7 nucleotides match TRBD2. CDR1 and CDR2 (germline): LGHNA, YSLEER. This CDR3 is built from 15 residues. J lost 6 bases, V lost 0 bases, and 4 bases had no gene match. CDR3 residues: CASSQDWEGPGELFF. CDR3 in DNA: TGCGCCAGCAGCCAAGATTGGGAGGGGCCCGGGGAGCTGTTTTTT.

The CDR3 protein is CASSSQTGGGTGELFF. The CDR3 DNA reads as TGTGCCAGCAGCTCACAAACAGGGGGCGGCACCGGGGAGCTGTTTTTT. The chain links TRBV13 to TRBJ2-2; 9 bases are shared with TRBD1. V lost 4 bases and J lost 4; bases outside the gene matches: 7. Germline V gene lookup returns CDR1 PRHDT and CDR2 FYEKMQ (reference sequence). This CDR3 contains 16 residues.

V and J are TRBV7-9 and TRBJ1-2; TRBD1 matches 8 bases. The CDR3 consists of 14 residues. The germline V gene has CDR1 SEHNR and CDR2 FQNEAQ (reference sequence). V lost 1 base and J lost 7; bases outside the gene matches: 5. The CDR3 is CASSLVSGTGGYTF. Written as DNA, the CDR3 is TGTGCCAGCAGCTTAGTCTCAGGGACAGGTGGCTACACCTTC.

This chain connects TRBV6-2 or TRBV6-3 to TRBJ1-6; D may be TRBD1 (5 bases). V was clipped by 4 bases and J by 8 bases, with 12 bases between them. This CDR3 has 14 amino acids. Germline CDR1 and CDR2: MNHEY and SVGEGT. The CDR3 loop reads CASSSTATYSPLHF. The CDR3 region has the DNA TGTGCCAGCAGTTCGACAGCTACATATTCACCCCTCCACTTT.